The clone carrying this T cell receptor beta chain has more than one count but fewer than ten. Only in-frame clones appear in the TCRdb table, and some are missing; sequencing was by immunoSEQ multiplex PCR. The data contain some 28,000 clones, 70% to 85% of them seen just once; the ten biggest clones take up 20% to 25%. The data originate from a study of control samples from healthy donors and cancer patients. Germline V lookup: CDR1 MDHEN, CDR2 SYDVKM. V was pared by 2 bases and J by 0 bases, with 11 bases between. CDR3 size: 15 residues. V and J are TRBV28 and TRBJ2-7, with D hard to call. Specimen: PBMCs. The clonotype comes from a man aged 55-75 years with head and neck cancer. The CDR3 loop is CASSLGEIPSYEQYF. The CDR3, as DNA: TGTGCCAGCAGTTTAGGAGAGATCCCCTCCTACGAGCAGTACTTC.